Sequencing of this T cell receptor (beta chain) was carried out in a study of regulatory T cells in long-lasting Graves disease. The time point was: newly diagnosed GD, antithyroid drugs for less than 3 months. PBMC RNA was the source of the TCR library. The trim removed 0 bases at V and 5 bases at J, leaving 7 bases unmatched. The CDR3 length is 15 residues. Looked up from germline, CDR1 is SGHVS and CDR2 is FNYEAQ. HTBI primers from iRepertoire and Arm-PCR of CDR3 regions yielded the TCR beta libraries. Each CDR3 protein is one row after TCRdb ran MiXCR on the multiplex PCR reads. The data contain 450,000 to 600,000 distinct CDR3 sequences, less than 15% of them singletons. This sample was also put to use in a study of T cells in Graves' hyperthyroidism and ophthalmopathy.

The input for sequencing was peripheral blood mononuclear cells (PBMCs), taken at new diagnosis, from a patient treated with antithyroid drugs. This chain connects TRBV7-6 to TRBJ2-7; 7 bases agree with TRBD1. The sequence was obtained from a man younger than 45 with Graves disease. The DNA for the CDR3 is TGTGCCAGCAGCTTAGCGACAGGGAATTTTCACGAGCAGTACTTC. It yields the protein CASSLATGNFHEQYF.